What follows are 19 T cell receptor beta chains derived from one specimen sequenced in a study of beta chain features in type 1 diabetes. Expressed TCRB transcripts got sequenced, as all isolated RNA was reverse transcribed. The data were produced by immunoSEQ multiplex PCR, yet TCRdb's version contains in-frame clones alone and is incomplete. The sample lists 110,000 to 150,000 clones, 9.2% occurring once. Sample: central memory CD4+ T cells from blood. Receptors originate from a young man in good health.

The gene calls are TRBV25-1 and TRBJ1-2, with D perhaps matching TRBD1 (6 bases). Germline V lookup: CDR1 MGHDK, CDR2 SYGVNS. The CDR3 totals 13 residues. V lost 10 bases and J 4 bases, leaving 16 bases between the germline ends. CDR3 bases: TGTGCCACCGGCAGGGGCACGGGCTATGGCTACACCTTC. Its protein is CATGRGTGYGYTF.

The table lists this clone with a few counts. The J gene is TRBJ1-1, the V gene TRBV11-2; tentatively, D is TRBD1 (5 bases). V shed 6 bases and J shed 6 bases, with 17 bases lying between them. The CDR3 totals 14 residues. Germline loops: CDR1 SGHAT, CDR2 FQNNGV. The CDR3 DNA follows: TGTGCCAGCAGTCATCAAGACCAGGGCGCTGAAGCTTTCTTT. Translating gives CASSHQDQGAEAFF.

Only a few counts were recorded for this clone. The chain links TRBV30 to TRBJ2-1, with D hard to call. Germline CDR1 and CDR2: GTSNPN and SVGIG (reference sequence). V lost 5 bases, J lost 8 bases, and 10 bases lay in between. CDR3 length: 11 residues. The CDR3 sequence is CAWQMADEQFF. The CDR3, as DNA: TGTGCCTGGCAGATGGCCGATGAGCAGTTCTTC. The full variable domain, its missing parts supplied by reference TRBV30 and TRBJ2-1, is SQTIHQWPATLVQPVGSPLSLECTVEGTSNPNLYWYRQAAGRGLQLLFYSVGIGQISSEVPQNLSASRPQDRQFILSSKKLLLSDSGFYLCAWQMADEQFFGPGTRLTVL.

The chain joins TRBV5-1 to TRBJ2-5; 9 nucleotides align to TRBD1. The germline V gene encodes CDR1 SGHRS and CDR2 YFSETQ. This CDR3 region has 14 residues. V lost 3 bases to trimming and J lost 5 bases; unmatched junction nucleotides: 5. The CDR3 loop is CASSSQGAGETQYF. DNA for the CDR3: TGCGCCAGCAGCTCACAGGGGGCCGGGGAGACCCAGTACTTC.

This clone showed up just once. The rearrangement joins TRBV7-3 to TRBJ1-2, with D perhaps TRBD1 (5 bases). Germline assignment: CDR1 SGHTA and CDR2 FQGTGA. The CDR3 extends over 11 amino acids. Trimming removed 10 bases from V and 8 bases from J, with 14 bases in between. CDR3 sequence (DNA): TGTGCCACTCATACAGGTTTCGGCTACACCTTC. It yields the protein CATHTGFGYTF.

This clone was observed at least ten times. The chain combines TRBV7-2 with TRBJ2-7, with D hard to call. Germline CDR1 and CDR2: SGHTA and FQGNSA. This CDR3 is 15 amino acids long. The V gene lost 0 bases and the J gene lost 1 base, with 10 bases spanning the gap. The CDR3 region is CASSLAGSRSYEQYF. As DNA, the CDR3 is TGTGCCAGCAGCTTAGCGGGCAGTAGGTCCTACGAGCAGTACTTC.

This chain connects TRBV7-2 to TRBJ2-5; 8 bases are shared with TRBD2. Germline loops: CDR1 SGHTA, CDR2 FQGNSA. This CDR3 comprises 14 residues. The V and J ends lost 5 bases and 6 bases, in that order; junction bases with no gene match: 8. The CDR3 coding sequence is TGTGCCAGCAGCCCTGGACTAGCCACGCAGACCCAGTACTTC. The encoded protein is CASSPGLATQTQYF.

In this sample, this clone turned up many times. The CDR3 DNA is TGTGCCACGCGGACAGGGGATGGTTCACCCCTCCACTTT. Translated: CATRTGDGSPLHF. The V and J genes are TRBV10-3 and TRBJ1-6; 9 nucleotides line up with TRBD1. Germline V gene data show CDR1 as ENHRY and CDR2 as SYGVKD. V was pared by 10 bases and J by 9 bases, with 7 bases of the junction left unmatched. This CDR3 contains 13 residues.

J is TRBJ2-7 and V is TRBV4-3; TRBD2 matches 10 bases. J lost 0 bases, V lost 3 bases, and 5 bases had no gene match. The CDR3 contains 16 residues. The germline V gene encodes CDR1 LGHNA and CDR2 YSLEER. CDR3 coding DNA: TGCGCCAGCAGCCAGTGGACTAGCGGAATCTCCTACGAGCAGTACTTC. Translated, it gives CASSQWTSGISYEQYF.

The CDR3 reads CASTLAGRTDTQYF. CDR3 nucleotide sequence: TGTGCCAGCACCTTAGCGGGGCGCACAGATACGCAGTATTTT. The chain links TRBV2 to TRBJ2-3; TRBD2 aligns across 8 bases. Germline values: CDR1 SNHLY, CDR2 FYNNEI. This CDR3 has 14 residues. V gave up 7 bases and J gave up 1 base; unmatched junction bases: 4.

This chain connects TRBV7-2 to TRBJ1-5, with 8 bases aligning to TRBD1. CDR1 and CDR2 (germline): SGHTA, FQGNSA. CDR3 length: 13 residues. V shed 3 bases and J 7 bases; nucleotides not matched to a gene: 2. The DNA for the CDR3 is TGTGCCAGCAGCTTCACAGGGGGGCAGCCCCAGCATTTT. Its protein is CASSFTGGQPQHF. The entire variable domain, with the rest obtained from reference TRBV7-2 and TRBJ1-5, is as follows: GAGVSQSPSNKVTEKGKDVELRCDPISGHTALYWYRQSLGQGLEFLIYFQGNSAPDKSGLPSDRFSAERTGGSVSTLTIQRTQQEDSAVYLCASSFTGGQPQHFGDGTRLSIL.

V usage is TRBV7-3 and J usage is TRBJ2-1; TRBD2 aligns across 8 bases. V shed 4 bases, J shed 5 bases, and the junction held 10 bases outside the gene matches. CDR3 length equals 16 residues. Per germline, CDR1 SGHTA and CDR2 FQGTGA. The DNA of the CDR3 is TGTGCCAGCAGCTGGGGAGGAGCGGGAGCTCACAATGAGCAGTTCTTC. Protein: CASSWGGAGAHNEQFF.

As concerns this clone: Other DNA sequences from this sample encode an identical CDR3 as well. The CDR3 is CASSPRGRETQYF. The DNA of the CDR3 is TGTGCCAGCAGTCCTCGCGGGAGAGAGACCCAGTACTTC. The chain carries TRBV27 and TRBJ2-5; 7 nucleotides agree with TRBD2. The CDR3 is made up of 13 amino acids. With V trimmed by 5 bases and J by 4 bases, 4 bases remained unmatched. Germline V CDR1 and CDR2: MNHEY, SMNVEV (reference sequence).

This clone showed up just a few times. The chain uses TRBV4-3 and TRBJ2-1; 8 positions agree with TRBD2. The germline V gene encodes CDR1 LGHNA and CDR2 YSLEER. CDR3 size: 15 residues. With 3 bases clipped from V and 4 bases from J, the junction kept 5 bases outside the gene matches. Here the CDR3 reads CASSQGTRVYNEQFF. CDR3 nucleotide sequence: TGCGCCAGCAGCCAGGGGACTAGGGTGTACAATGAGCAGTTCTTC.

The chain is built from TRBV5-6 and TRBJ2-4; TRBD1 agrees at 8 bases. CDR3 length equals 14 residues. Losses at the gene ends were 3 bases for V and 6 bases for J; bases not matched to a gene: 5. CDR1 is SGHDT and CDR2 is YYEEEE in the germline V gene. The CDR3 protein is CASSSQGVSNIQYF. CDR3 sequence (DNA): TGTGCCAGCAGCTCACAGGGGGTATCAAACATTCAGTACTTC.

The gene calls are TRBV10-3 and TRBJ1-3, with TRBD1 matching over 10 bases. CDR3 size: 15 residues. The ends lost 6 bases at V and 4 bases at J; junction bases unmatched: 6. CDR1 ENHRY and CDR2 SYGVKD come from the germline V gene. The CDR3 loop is CAISRDRGSGNTIYF. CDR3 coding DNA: TGTGCCATCAGCCGGGACAGGGGCTCGGGAAACACCATATATTTT.

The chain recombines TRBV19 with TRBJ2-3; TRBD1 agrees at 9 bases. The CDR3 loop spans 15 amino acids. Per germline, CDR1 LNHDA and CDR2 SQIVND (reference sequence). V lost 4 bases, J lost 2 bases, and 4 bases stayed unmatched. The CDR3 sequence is CASSKGQGVTDTQYF. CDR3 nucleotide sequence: TGTGCCAGTAGTAAGGGACAGGGAGTCACAGATACGCAGTATTTT.

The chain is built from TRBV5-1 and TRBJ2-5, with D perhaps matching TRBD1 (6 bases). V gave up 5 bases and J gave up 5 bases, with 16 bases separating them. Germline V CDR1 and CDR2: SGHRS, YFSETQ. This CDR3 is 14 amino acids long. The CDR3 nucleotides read TGCGCCAGCAGTGGGTTGGCAGGGGAGGAGACCCAGTACTTC. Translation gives CASSGLAGEETQYF.

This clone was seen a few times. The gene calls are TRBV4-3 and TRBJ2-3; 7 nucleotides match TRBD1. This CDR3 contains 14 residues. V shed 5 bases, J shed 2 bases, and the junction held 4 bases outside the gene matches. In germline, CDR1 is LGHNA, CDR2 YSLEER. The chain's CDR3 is CASSDREFTDTQYF. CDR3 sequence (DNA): TGCGCCAGCAGCGACAGGGAGTTCACAGATACGCAGTATTTT.